The 21 T cell receptor beta chains below all came from one sample that was sequenced in a study of identifying expanded T cells in peripheral blood. Assay used: immunoSEQ multiplex PCR; TCRdb lists only in-frame clones, some missing. The data contain about 130,000 clones, approximately 86% of them singletons. Sequencing input: blood. The receptors were sampled from a person aged 18 to 69 in good health.

This clone has just one count. This chain uses TRBV6-5 with TRBJ1-2; no definite D call. V shed 0 bases and J shed 4 bases, with 9 bases lying between them. The CDR3 sequence is 14 residues long. Germline V lookup: CDR1 MNHEY, CDR2 SVGAGI. The CDR3 sequence: CASSYSSLAYGYTF. CDR3 coding DNA: TGTGCCAGCAGTTACTCGAGCCTTGCCTATGGCTACACCTTC.

The gene calls are TRBV12-5 and TRBJ1-1; TRBD1 aligns across 7 bases. V gave up 1 base and J gave up 8 bases; unmatched junction bases: 4. Germline V CDR1 and CDR2: LGHNT, FRNRAP. CDR3 length: 13 residues. The CDR3 spells CASGLGGQAEAFF. CDR3 nucleotides: TGTGCTAGTGGTTTGGGTGGACAGGCGGAAGCTTTCTTT. The full variable domain, with the rest looked up from reference TRBV12-5 and TRBJ1-1, is DARVTQTPRHKVTEMGQEVTMRCQPILGHNTVFWYRQTMMQGLELLAYFRNRAPLDDSGMPKDRFSAEMPDATLATLKIQPSEPRDSAVYFCASGLGGQAEAFFGQGTRLTVV.

The V and J genes are TRBV7-7 and TRBJ2-3; 8 nucleotides align to TRBD2. The V segment lost 5 bases and the J segment 0 bases; nucleotides outside the gene matches: 4. Germline CDR1 and CDR2: SSHAT and FNYEAQ (reference sequence). The CDR3 covers 15 residues. In DNA, the CDR3 is TGTGCCAGCAGCAGAGGACTAGCTAGCACAGATACGCAGTATTTT. This sequence encodes CASSRGLASTDTQYF.

As concerns this clone: Since no conserved phenylalanine or tryptophan closes the CDR3, a read error is the likely cause. The DNA is left out, because the CDR3 cannot be placed on it with certainty; the CDR3 is given as TCRdb lists it. V gene TRBV5-3 combines with J gene TRBJ2-7; the table names TRBD2, a call not compared with the DNA. TRBV5-3 is assigned to the ORF class and has an uncertain function. The CDR3 adds up to 8 amino acids, both ends counted. The chain's CDR3 is CARSISGA.

V gene TRBV6-5 combines with J gene TRBJ2-1, with 8 bases lining up with TRBD2. Germline lookup yields CDR1 MNHEY and CDR2 SVGAGI. This CDR3 contains 15 residues. The V gene end was trimmed by 7 bases and the J gene end by 9 bases; junction bases not matched to a gene: 14. CDR3 bases: TGTGCCAGCACCCAAACCGGGACTAGTCTTGGTGAGCAGTTCTTC. Amino acid sequence: CASTQTGTSLGEQFF.

The chain carries TRBV6-5 and TRBJ1-2, with a tentative D call TRBD1 (5 bases). This CDR3 region has 13 residues. The germline CDR1 and CDR2 sequences are MNHEY and SVGAGI. V was clipped by 10 bases and J by 4 bases, with 16 bases between them. As DNA, the CDR3 is TGTGCCACCCATGGGGGGGTTGGCTATGGCTACACCTTC. Translation: CATHGGVGYGYTF.

The chain couples TRBV2 to TRBJ2-5; 10 nucleotides line up with TRBD2. The V segment lost 6 bases and the J segment 3 bases; nucleotides outside the gene matches: 4. The CDR3 is made up of 14 amino acids. The germline CDR1 and CDR2 sequences are SNHLY and FYNNEI. Written as DNA, the CDR3 is TGTGCCAGCAGGCCTAGCGGGGGTAAAGAGACCCAGTACTTC. This translates into CASRPSGGKETQYF.

V usage is TRBV5-6 and J usage is TRBJ1-4; TRBD1 aligns across 7 bases. Trimming removed 4 bases from V and 8 bases from J; junction bases left unmatched: 17. Germline CDR1 and CDR2: SGHDT and YYEEEE. This CDR3 has 17 amino acids. Here the CDR3 reads CASSPTGKNAPREKLFF. The CDR3 DNA reads as TGTGCCAGCAGCCCGACAGGGAAGAACGCCCCTAGGGAAAAACTGTTTTTT.

This chain uses TRBV7-9 with TRBJ1-1; D gene ambiguous. Germline V gene lookup returns CDR1 SEHNR and CDR2 FQNEAQ (reference sequence). The CDR3 sequence is 13 residues long. The ends were cut back, 3 bases at V and 2 bases at J, with 7 bases in the middle. The CDR3: CASSFKVNTEAFF. CDR3 DNA sequence: TGTGCCAGCAGCTTTAAAGTAAACACTGAAGCTTTCTTT.

Here the CDR3 DNA reads TGTGCCAGCAGCAGACTCGTATCCACAGATACGCAGTATTTT. Its protein is CASSRLVSTDTQYF. The chain uses TRBV11-2 and TRBJ2-3; D unclear. The V end was cut by 5 bases, the J end by 2 bases, with 11 bases between. This CDR3 is built from 14 residues. Germline V CDR1 and CDR2: SGHAT, FQNNGV.

This clone came up a few times. The sample carries other DNA sequences with the same CDR3. This sequence joins TRBV28 and TRBJ2-7; D is possibly TRBD1 (6 bases). The CDR3 spans 14 residues. Trimming took off 6 bases at V and 2 bases at J, with 14 bases between the two ends. The germline V gene has CDR1 MDHEN and CDR2 SYDVKM. In nucleotides, the CDR3 is TGTGCCAGCAGCCCTAACAGGGATCCCTACGAGCAGTACTTC. Amino acids: CASSPNRDPYEQYF.

This chain joins TRBV2 and TRBJ2-7; D is ambiguous. The V gene's germline CDR1 is SNHLY and CDR2 FYNNEI. This CDR3 contains 12 residues. Trimming pared 3 bases from V and 9 bases from J, leaving 12 bases between. The CDR3 DNA is TGTGCCAGCAGTGATGAAGTTCTCCCGCAGTACTTC. It codes for CASSDEVLPQYF.

This clone has a single count. The chain employs TRBV9 and TRBJ2-3; D unresolved. V gave up 1 base and J gave up 1 base, with 4 bases separating them. Germline-derived CDR1 and CDR2 are SGDLS and YYNGEE. The CDR3 consists of 13 residues. The CDR3 DNA follows: TGTGCCAGCAGCGTATTTCGCACAGATACGCAGTATTTT. Translated: CASSVFRTDTQYF.

This clone turned up a few times. This chain links TRBV19 with TRBJ1-2; unclear D gene. The CDR3 loop spans 13 amino acids. The germline V gene has CDR1 LNHDA and CDR2 SQIVND (reference sequence). Trimming stripped 1 base from V and 6 bases from J, with 9 bases between. The CDR3 DNA sequence: TGTGCCAGTAGTATAGTTTTCACGGATGGCTACACCTTC. This sequence encodes CASSIVFTDGYTF.

The chain uses TRBV6-6 and TRBJ2-7, with a possible D match to TRBD2 (6 bases). Germline V gives CDR1 MNHNY, CDR2 SVGAGI (reference sequence). The CDR3 is 13 amino acids. The V gene lost 7 bases and the J gene lost 3 bases, with 13 bases spanning the gap. The CDR3 DNA follows: TGTGCCAGCACATTGGCGGGGAGCTACGAGCAGTACTTC. Its protein is CASTLAGSYEQYF.

The genes are TRBV7-9 and TRBJ2-1; 8 positions agree with TRBD2. The V gene's germline CDR1 is SEHNR and CDR2 FQNEAQ (reference sequence). The CDR3 runs 12 residues. The V and J ends lost 6 bases and 14 bases, in that order; junction bases with no gene match: 9. CDR3 nucleotide sequence: TGTGCCAGCAGAGACATTAGCGGGATTGAGTTCTTC. Its protein is CASRDISGIEFF.

The J gene is TRBJ1-2, the V gene TRBV27; perhaps TRBD1 as D (5 bases). This CDR3 is built from 14 residues. The V end lost 0 bases, the J end lost 5 bases, and 10 bases lay between the germline ends. Per the germline V gene, CDR1 is MNHEY and CDR2 is SMNVEV (reference sequence). The DNA of the CDR3 is TGTGCCAGCAGTTTATCCGAGACAGCTTATGGCTACACCTTC. Its translation: CASSLSETAYGYTF.

This clone has a single count. J is TRBJ2-3 and V is TRBV9, with D possibly TRBD2 on 6 matching bases. The CDR3 runs to 19 residues. Germline CDR1 and CDR2: SGDLS and YYNGEE. The V end was cut by 4 bases, the J end by 6 bases, with 30 bases between. CDR3 sequence (DNA): TGTGCCAGCAGCTGGGGGACCGCGAGTAATGCTGGAGGGATGGATACGCAGTATTTT. It translates to CASSWGTASNAGGMDTQYF.

CDR3 sequence (DNA): TGCGCCAGCAGCCTCTCAGGACAGGCCTTCTACAATGAGCAGTTCTTC. Translation: CASSLSGQAFYNEQFF. The chain links TRBV4-1 to TRBJ2-1; 7 bases fit TRBD1. V lost 4 bases, J lost 3 bases, and 9 bases stayed unmatched. The CDR3 spans 16 residues. CDR1 MGHRA and CDR2 YSYEKL come from the germline V gene.

The chain employs TRBV7-9 and TRBJ2-2; weak D call: TRBD2 (6 bases). CDR3 length: 14 residues. The V end lost 7 bases, the J end lost 6 bases, and 15 bases lay between the germline ends. CDR1 is SEHNR and CDR2 is FQNEAQ in the germline V gene (reference sequence). CDR3 loop: CASTRGREAGELFF. DNA for the CDR3: TGTGCCAGCACAAGGGGCAGGGAGGCCGGGGAGCTGTTTTTT. The variable domain in full, with the rest retrieved from reference TRBV7-9 and TRBJ2-2, is DTGVSQNPRHKITKRGQNVTFRCDPISEHNRLYWYRQTLGQGPEFLTYFQNEAQLEKSRLLSDRFSAERPKGSFSTLEIQRTEQGDSAMYLCASTRGREAGELFFGEGSRLTVL.

The chain links TRBV19 to TRBJ2-5; D ambiguous. V shed 3 bases and J shed 4 bases, with 9 bases lying between them. This CDR3 has 13 residues. The germline V gene has CDR1 LNHDA and CDR2 SQIVND (reference sequence). The CDR3 loop is CASSIWGRETQYF. Here the CDR3 DNA reads TGTGCCAGTAGTATCTGGGGTAGAGAGACCCAGTACTTC.